This TCR beta chain was observed in a study of blood T cell repertoires in COVID-19. Study as a whole: From T cells, B-cell-depleted T cells, or PBMCs came the material, which was cDNA or gDNA.

Sequenced by immunoSEQ multiplex PCR; TCRdb stores in-frame clones only, minus some. The data hold approximately 230,000 clones, with 70% to 85% observed a single time. The ends lost 3 bases at V and 1 base at J; junction bases unmatched: 7. Germline loops: CDR1 LNHDA, CDR2 SQIVND (reference sequence). The length of the CDR3 is 17 residues. The genes are TRBV19 and TRBJ1-3; 9 nucleotides match TRBD1. The TCR sequence derives from a man aged 35 to 55 who had recovered from COVID-19. The sequenced material came from PBMCs or T cells enriched from blood (not recorded which). Here the CDR3 reads CASSILGQGFSGNTIYF. The CDR3 nucleotides are TGTGCCAGTAGTATCCTGGGACAGGGTTTTTCTGGAAACACCATATATTTT.